These T cell receptor beta chains were read from a single sample in a study of human T cells and chemical hapten exposure. TCRdb called the 5' RACE reads again in MiXCR, with one record for every CDR3 protein. The sample consists of approximately 81,000 distinct CDR3 sequences, less than 9.5% of them appearing once. These receptors all come from a male donor in good health. Both conserved end residues are part of each CDR3. Fields, in order: CDR3 DNA, CDR3 protein, clone size, D gene, J gene, V gene. The D gene is left open where the match is weak. The size of a clone is reported for some rows only, either as once, few or many, or as a class for expanded clones.

cdr3_nt: TGCAGCGTTACCGGGCTCACGTACACAGATACGCAGTATTTT
cdr3_aa: CSVTGLTYTDTQYF
clone_size: .
d_call: .
j_call: TRBJ2-3
v_call: TRBV29-1

cdr3_nt: TGTGCCAGCAGTTATGGATGGGGGAATAGCAATCAGCCCCAGCATTTT
cdr3_aa: CASSYGWGNSNQPQHF
clone_size: few
d_call: .
j_call: TRBJ1-5
v_call: TRBV6-2/TRBV6-3

cdr3_nt: TGTGCCAGCAGTTTAGGGTCGGGGAACCGACTCTATGGCTACACCTTC
cdr3_aa: CASSLGSGNRLYGYTF
clone_size: .
d_call: .
j_call: TRBJ1-2
v_call: TRBV12-3/TRBV12-4

cdr3_nt: TGTGCCAGCAGCCCCGGACTAGCTGATTCCACAGATACGCAGTATTTT
cdr3_aa: CASSPGLADSTDTQYF
clone_size: many
d_call: TRBD2
j_call: TRBJ2-3
v_call: TRBV4-2

cdr3_nt: TGCAGTGCCAACCAGGAGAATCAGCCCCAGCATTTT
cdr3_aa: CSANQENQPQHF
clone_size: many
d_call: .
j_call: TRBJ1-5
v_call: TRBV20-1

cdr3_nt: TGTGCCAGCAGCCAAAATGCGGGGGGTGGCTACACCTTC
cdr3_aa: CASSQNAGGGYTF
clone_size: .
d_call: .
j_call: TRBJ1-2
v_call: TRBV3-1

cdr3_nt: TGTGCCAGCAGCTTAGATGCGGGACCACCCTACGAGCAGTACTTC
cdr3_aa: CASSLDAGPPYEQYF
clone_size: few
d_call: .
j_call: TRBJ2-7
v_call: TRBV7-2

cdr3_nt: TGTGCCAGCAGCCAAGGGGGACAGGGGATGTACACTGAAGCTTTCTTT
cdr3_aa: CASSQGGQGMYTEAFF
clone_size: many
d_call: TRBD1
j_call: TRBJ1-1
v_call: TRBV16

cdr3_nt: TGCGCCAGCAGCCAATCCGGGGGCACGGCCTACGAGCAGTACTTC
cdr3_aa: CASSQSGGTAYEQYF
clone_size: few
d_call: .
j_call: TRBJ2-7
v_call: TRBV4-1

cdr3_nt: TGTGCCAGCAGCTTTAACAGGGGTGCCACTGAAGCTTTCTTT
cdr3_aa: CASSFNRGATEAFF
clone_size: few
d_call: TRBD1
j_call: TRBJ1-1
v_call: TRBV5-4

cdr3_nt: TGTGCCAGCAGTTACGTCGATATGGGGCTTTACAATGAGCAGTTCTTC
cdr3_aa: CASSYVDMGLYNEQFF
clone_size: .
d_call: .
j_call: TRBJ2-1
v_call: TRBV6-5

cdr3_nt: TGTGCCAGCAGTTACCCTGCGGCCACTGAAGCTTTCTTT
cdr3_aa: CASSYPAATEAFF
clone_size: few
d_call: .
j_call: TRBJ1-1
v_call: TRBV6-5

cdr3_nt: TGTGCCAGCGGGGGTACAGGAGTCTCCTACGAGCAGTACTTC
cdr3_aa: CASGGTGVSYEQYF
clone_size: many
d_call: .
j_call: TRBJ2-7
v_call: TRBV27

cdr3_nt: TGCGCCAGCAGCCAAGGAGAGACGGACAATCAGCCCCAGCATTTT
cdr3_aa: CASSQGETDNQPQHF
clone_size: .
d_call: .
j_call: TRBJ1-5
v_call: TRBV4-1

cdr3_nt: TGTGCCAGCATTATTGGCGGTGGGAGCAATCAGCCCCAGCATTTT
cdr3_aa: CASIIGGGSNQPQHF
clone_size: .
d_call: .
j_call: TRBJ1-5
v_call: TRBV12-3/TRBV12-4

cdr3_nt: TGTGCCAGCAGACCTAAGCGGACCGGGGAGCTGTTTTTT
cdr3_aa: CASRPKRTGELFF
clone_size: many
d_call: .
j_call: TRBJ2-2
v_call: TRBV3-1

cdr3_nt: TGTGCCAGCAGCTCCGGACAGGTATTGGATACGCAGTATTTT
cdr3_aa: CASSSGQVLDTQYF
clone_size: .
d_call: TRBD1
j_call: TRBJ2-3
v_call: TRBV7-3

cdr3_nt: TGTGCCAGCAGCTTACGCCGGACTAGCGGGAGTAGCGAGCAGTACTTC
cdr3_aa: CASSLRRTSGSSEQYF
clone_size: few
d_call: TRBD2
j_call: TRBJ2-7
v_call: TRBV7-9

cdr3_nt: TGTGCCAGCAGCCAAGGGACCGGACTGAACACAGATACGCAGTATTTT
cdr3_aa: CASSQGTGLNTDTQYF
clone_size: many
d_call: .
j_call: TRBJ2-3
v_call: TRBV14